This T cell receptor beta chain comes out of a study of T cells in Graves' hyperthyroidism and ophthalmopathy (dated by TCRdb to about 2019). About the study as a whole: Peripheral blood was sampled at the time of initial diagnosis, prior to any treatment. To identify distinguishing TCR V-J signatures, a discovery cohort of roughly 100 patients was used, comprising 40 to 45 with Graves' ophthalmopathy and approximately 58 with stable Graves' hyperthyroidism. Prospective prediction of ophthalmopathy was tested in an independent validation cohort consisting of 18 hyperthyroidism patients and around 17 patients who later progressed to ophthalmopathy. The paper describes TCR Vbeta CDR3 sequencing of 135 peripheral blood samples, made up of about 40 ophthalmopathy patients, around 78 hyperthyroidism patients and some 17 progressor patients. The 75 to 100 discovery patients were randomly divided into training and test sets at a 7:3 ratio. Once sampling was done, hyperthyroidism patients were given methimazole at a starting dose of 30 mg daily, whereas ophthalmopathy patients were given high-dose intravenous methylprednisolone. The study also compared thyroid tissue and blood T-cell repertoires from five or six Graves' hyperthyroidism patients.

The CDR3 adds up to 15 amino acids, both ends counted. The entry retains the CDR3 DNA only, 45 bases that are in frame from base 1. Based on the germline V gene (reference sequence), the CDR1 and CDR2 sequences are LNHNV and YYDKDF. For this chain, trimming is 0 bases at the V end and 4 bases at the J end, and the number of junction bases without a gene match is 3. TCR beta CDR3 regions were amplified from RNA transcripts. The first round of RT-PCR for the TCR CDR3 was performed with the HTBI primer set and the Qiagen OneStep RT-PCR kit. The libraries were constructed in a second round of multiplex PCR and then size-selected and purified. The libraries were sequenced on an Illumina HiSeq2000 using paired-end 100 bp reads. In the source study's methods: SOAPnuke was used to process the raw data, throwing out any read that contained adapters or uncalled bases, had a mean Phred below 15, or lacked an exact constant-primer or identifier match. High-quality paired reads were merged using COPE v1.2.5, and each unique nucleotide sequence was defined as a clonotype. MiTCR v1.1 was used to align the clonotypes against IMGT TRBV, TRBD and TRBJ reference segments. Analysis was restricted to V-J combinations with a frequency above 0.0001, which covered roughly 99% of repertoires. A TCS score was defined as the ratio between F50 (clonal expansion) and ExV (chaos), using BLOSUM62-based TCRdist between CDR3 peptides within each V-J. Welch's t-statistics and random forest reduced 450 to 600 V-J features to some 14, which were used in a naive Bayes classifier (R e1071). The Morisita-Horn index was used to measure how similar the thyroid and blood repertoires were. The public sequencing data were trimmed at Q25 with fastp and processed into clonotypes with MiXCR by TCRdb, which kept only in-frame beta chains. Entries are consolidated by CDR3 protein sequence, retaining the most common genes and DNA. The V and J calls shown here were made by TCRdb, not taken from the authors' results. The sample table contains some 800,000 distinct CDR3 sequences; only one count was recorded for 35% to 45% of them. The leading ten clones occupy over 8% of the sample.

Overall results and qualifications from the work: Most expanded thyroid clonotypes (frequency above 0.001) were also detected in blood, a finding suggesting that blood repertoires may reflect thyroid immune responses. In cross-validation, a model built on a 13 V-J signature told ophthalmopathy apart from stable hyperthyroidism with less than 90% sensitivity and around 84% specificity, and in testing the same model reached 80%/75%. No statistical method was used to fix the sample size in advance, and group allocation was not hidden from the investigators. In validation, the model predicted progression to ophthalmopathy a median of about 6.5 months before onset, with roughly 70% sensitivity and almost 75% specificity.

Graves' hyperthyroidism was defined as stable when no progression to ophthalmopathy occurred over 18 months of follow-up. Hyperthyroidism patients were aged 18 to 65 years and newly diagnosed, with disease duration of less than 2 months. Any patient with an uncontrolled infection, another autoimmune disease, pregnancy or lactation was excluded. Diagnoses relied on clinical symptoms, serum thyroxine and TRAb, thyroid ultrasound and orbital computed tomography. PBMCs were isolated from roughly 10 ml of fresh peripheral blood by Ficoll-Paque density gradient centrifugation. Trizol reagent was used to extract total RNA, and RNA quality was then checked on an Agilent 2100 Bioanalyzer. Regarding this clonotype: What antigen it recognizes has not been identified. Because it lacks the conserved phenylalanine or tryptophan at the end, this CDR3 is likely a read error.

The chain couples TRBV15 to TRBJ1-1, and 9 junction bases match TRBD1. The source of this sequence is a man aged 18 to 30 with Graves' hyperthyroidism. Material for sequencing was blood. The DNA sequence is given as TGTGCCACCAGCAGAGAACAGGGGGCCGGCACTGAAGCTTTCGTT. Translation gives CATSREQGAGTEAFV.